The entry that follows covers one T cell receptor beta chain sequence. This CDR3 is built from 16 residues. Per germline, CDR1 MGHRA and CDR2 YSYEKL. V lost 0 bases to trimming and J lost 3 bases; unmatched junction nucleotides: 2. The sample comes from a study of blood T cell repertoires in COVID-19. As for the study in general: PBMCs, B-cell-depleted T cells, or T cells provided the cDNA or gDNA that made up the material.

Sequencing was performed with immunoSEQ multiplex PCR; in TCRdb, only in-frame clones are kept and a portion is missing. The repertoire holds 250,000 to 350,000 clones, with around four fifths as singletons. This sequence was found in a woman aged 50 to 60 with active or convalescent COVID-19. The chain recombines TRBV4-1 with TRBJ2-1; 10 nucleotides align to TRBD2. The sample consisted of peripheral blood. The CDR3 nucleotides read TGCGCCAGCAGCCAAGAACTAGCGGGATTCTACAATGAGCAGTTCTTC. Translated: CASSQELAGFYNEQFF.